This is a list of T cell receptor beta chains from one sample in a study of T cell changes during pregnancy in multiple sclerosis. Assay used: immunoSEQ multiplex PCR; TCRdb lists only in-frame clones, some missing. The table shows tens of thousands of clones, with approximately 88% occurring only once. Specimen: peripheral blood, collected in the first trimester of pregnancy. These receptors all stem from a female donor with multiple sclerosis, enrolled in a pregnancy study. Both conserved end residues are part of each CDR3. D genes are given only for firm matches. Some rows mark clone size as missing; the rest say once, few, many or name a class of expanded clone.

TRBV7-2	.	TRBD1	TRBJ2-7	CASRATGLYEQYF	TGTGCCAGCAGGGCGACAGGGCTGTACGAGCAGTACTTC
TRBV5-1	.	.	TRBJ2-6	CATGKGVSGANVLTF	TGCGCCACCGGTAAGGGAGTCTCTGGGGCCAACGTCCTGACTTTC
TRBV2	.	TRBD2	TRBJ2-5	CASIAGGETQYF	TGTGCCAGCATTGCGGGGGGAGAGACCCAGTACTTC
TRBV5-1	.	.	TRBJ1-2	CASSFNAGPVGGYTF	TGCGCCAGCAGCTTTAATGCAGGGCCCGTTGGTGGCTACACCTTC
TRBV10-1	.	TRBD2	TRBJ2-1	CASSVGLPTRNNEQFF	TGCGCCAGCAGTGTGGGACTACCAACACGGAACAATGAGCAGTTCTTC
TRBV28	once	.	TRBJ2-7	CATTRFYEQYF	TGTGCCACCACTCGATTTTACGAGCAGTACTTC
TRBV29-1	.	.	TRBJ2-5	CSEVDGGETQYF	TGCAGCGAGGTGGACGGCGGGGAGACCCAGTACTTC
TRBV19	.	TRBD2	TRBJ2-2	CASSSAGGPGGELFF	TGTGCCAGTAGTTCAGCGGGAGGGCCGGGCGGGGAGCTGTTTTTT
TRBV7-2	.	TRBD1	TRBJ1-1	CASSRGQGGTEAFF	TGTGCCAGCAGCCGAGGACAGGGGGGCACTGAAGCTTTCTTT
TRBV6-1	.	.	TRBJ2-5	CASSEQEGLQETQYF	TGTGCCAGCAGTGAACAGGAGGGCTTACAAGAGACCCAGTACTTC
TRBV21-1	.	.	TRBJ2-6	CASSKESADRGLVGANVLTF	TGTGCCAGCAGCAAAGAGTCGGCGGACAGGGGTTTAGTTGGGGCCAACGTCCTGACTTTC
TRBV11-2	.	.	TRBJ2-3	CASSLGGGTAGDTQYF	TGTGCCAGCAGCTTAGGGGGCGGGACCGCCGGGGATACGCAGTATTTT
TRBV6-5	once	TRBD1	TRBJ1-1	CASFAGGPAHTEAFF	TGTGCCAGCTTCGCAGGGGGACCAGCACACACTGAAGCTTTCTTT
TRBV6-5	once	.	TRBJ1-3	CASSYDRLSGNTIYF	TGTGCCAGCAGTTACGACAGACTCTCTGGAAACACCATATATTTT